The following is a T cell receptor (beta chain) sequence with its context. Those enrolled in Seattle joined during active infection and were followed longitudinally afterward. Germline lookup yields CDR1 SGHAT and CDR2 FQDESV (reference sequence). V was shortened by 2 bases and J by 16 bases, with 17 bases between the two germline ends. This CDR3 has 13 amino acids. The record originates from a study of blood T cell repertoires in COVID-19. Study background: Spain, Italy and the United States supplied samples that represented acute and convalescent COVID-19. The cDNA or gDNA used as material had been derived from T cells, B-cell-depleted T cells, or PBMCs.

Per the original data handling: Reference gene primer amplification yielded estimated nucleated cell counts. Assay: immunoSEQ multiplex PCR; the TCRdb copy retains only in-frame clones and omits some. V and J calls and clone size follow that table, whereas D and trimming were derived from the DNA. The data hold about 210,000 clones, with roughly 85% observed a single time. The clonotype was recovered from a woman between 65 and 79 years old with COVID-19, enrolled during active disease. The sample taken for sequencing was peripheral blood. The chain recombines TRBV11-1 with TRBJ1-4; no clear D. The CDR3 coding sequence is TGTGCCAGCAGCTTATCGGCCGGGGAAGCGGAGTTTTTT. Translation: CASSLSAGEAEFF.